Below are 3 T cell receptor beta chains sequenced from a single sample in a study of cytomegalovirus exposure and HLA in healthy donors. The PCR made use of 60 Vbeta and 13 Jbeta primers. Data came from immunoSEQ multiplex PCR; TCRdb stores just in-frame clones and leaves some out. Among over 100,000 clones listed, roughly 70% were seen once. The sequencing input was PBMCs. The source is a woman aged 25 to 39 in good health and CMV-seronegative.

V and J are TRBV9 and TRBJ1-2, with D possibly matching TRBD1 (6 bases). This CDR3 has 12 residues. V was pared by 4 bases and J by 7 bases, with 11 bases between. Germline V gives CDR1 SGDLS, CDR2 YYNGEE. CDR3 nucleotides: TGTGCCAGCAGCAGGACAGCTAGTGGCTACACCTTC. It specifies CASSRTASGYTF.

This chain connects TRBV7-8 to TRBJ1-1, with D uncertain. CDR1 is SGHVS, CDR2 FQNEAQ, per germline. The CDR3 loop spans 16 amino acids. The ends were cut back, 2 bases at V and 0 bases at J, with 13 bases in the middle. CDR3 amino acids: CASSLSDGLMNTEAFF. In nucleotides, the CDR3 is TGTGCCAGCAGCTTAAGCGACGGTCTTATGAACACTGAAGCTTTCTTT. The variable domain in full, completed from reference TRBV7-8 and TRBJ1-1, reads GAGVSQSPRYKVAKRGQDVALRCDPISGHVSLFWYQQALGQGPEFLTYFQNEAQLDKSGLPSDRFFAERPEGSVSTLKIQRTQQEDSAVYLCASSLSDGLMNTEAFFGQGTRLTVV.

The chain links TRBV9 to TRBJ1-6; TRBD1 agrees at 10 bases. The V segment lost 2 bases and the J segment 10 bases; nucleotides outside the gene matches: 6. CDR1 SGDLS and CDR2 YYNGEE come from the germline V gene. The CDR3 contains 15 residues. The DNA for the CDR3 is TGTGCCAGCAGCGTGGGGACAGGGGCAGGGTCACCCCTCCACTTT. The encoded protein is CASSVGTGAGSPLHF.